The 12 T cell receptor beta chains given below trace back to one sample, sequenced in a study of blood T cell repertoires in COVID-19. The table came from immunoSEQ multiplex PCR; TCRdb's copy has only in-frame clones and leaves some out. This sample has around 32,000 clones, with 90% found just once. Specimen: peripheral blood. The receptors come from a man between 70 and 80 years old with active or convalescent COVID-19.

The chain recombines TRBV7-6 with TRBJ2-3, with D possibly matching TRBD1 (6 bases). This CDR3 contains 13 residues. In germline, CDR1 is SGHVS, CDR2 FNYEAQ. Trimming shortened V by 5 bases and J by 4 bases, and 10 bases separated the two germline ends. Here the CDR3 DNA reads TGTGCCAGCAGCCATGGGGGCGCAGATACGCAGTATTTT. Its protein is CASSHGGADTQYF.

V is TRBV19 and J is TRBJ1-1, with D possibly matching TRBD1 (6 bases). V lost 1 base and J lost 8, with 8 bases in between. Germline V gene data show CDR1 as LNHDA and CDR2 as SQIVND (reference sequence). The CDR3 has 12 amino acids. The CDR3 loop reads CASSIGTEEAFF. DNA for the CDR3: TGTGCCAGTAGTATAGGGACAGAGGAAGCTTTCTTT.

The chain carries TRBV15 and TRBJ1-1, with 8 bases that match TRBD1. The germline gives CDR1 LNHNV, CDR2 YYDKDF (reference sequence). This CDR3 has 15 amino acids. V was clipped by 6 bases and J by 2 bases; unmatched bases: 8. The CDR3 loop reads CATRPRTGSNTEAFF. The CDR3 bases are TGTGCCACCAGGCCTAGGACAGGGTCAAACACTGAAGCTTTCTTT.

This chain connects TRBV7-2 to TRBJ2-1; D is perhaps TRBD2 (5 bases). The CDR3 totals 13 residues. Trimming removed 5 bases from V and 7 bases from J, with 12 bases in between. The V gene's germline CDR1 is SGHTA and CDR2 FQGNSA. CDR3 residues: CASSRTFSNEQFF. The CDR3 region has the DNA TGTGCCAGCAGCAGGACTTTTTCTAATGAGCAGTTCTTC.

V is TRBV18 and J is TRBJ1-1; 8 nucleotides agree with TRBD1. V shed 5 bases, J shed 6 bases, and the junction held 5 bases outside the gene matches. The CDR3 consists of 13 residues. Per germline, CDR1 KGHSH and CDR2 LQKENI. This CDR3 is CASSSRQGSEAFF. CDR3 coding DNA: TGTGCCAGCTCAAGCAGACAGGGGTCTGAAGCTTTCTTT.

The V call is TRBV5-1, the J call TRBJ1-1, with D maybe TRBD1 (5 bases). The germline V and J ends were trimmed by 1 base and 1 base, with 8 bases remaining between them. Germline CDR1 and CDR2: SGHRS and YFSETQ. The CDR3 is made up of 14 amino acids. The CDR3 DNA reads as TGCGCCAGCAGCTTGCAGGGAAGGAACACTGAAGCTTTCTTT. This codes for CASSLQGRNTEAFF.

The V call is TRBV9, the J call TRBJ2-7, with D possibly matching TRBD1 (6 bases). The germline V gene encodes CDR1 SGDLS and CDR2 YYNGEE. V was cut by 4 bases and J by 0 bases, with 11 bases left in between. The CDR3 has 14 amino acids. The DNA for the CDR3 is TGTGCCAGCAGCCCACAGGGCTTCTCCTACGAGCAGTACTTC. Encoded protein: CASSPQGFSYEQYF.

The genes are TRBV19 and TRBJ1-2, with a tentative D call TRBD1 (6 bases). Germline V CDR1 and CDR2: LNHDA, SQIVND (reference sequence). CDR3 length: 15 amino acids. V gave up 2 bases and J gave up 6 bases, with 16 bases separating them. CDR3 DNA sequence: TGTGCCAGTAGTATAAAACCGGGACAAGGACATGGCTACACCTTC. Its translation: CASSIKPGQGHGYTF.

The chain uses TRBV27 and TRBJ2-7; 8 bases match TRBD1. Germline V CDR1 and CDR2: MNHEY, SMNVEV (reference sequence). Unmatched junction bases numbered 11, after V lost 5 bases and J lost 5 bases. The CDR3 is 15 residues long. The CDR3 sequence: CASSPKDRAIDEQYF. The CDR3, as DNA: TGTGCCAGCAGTCCAAAGGACAGGGCTATAGACGAGCAGTACTTC.

This clone appeared a single time. The chain is built from TRBV2 and TRBJ1-5; no clear D. Per germline, CDR1 SNHLY and CDR2 FYNNEI. This CDR3 contains 12 residues. V was cut by 8 bases and J by 4 bases, with 9 bases left in between. The CDR3 is CASAGVNQPQHF. CDR3 nucleotides: TGTGCCAGCGCCGGGGTAAATCAGCCCCAGCATTTT.

Only one count was recorded for this clone. In nucleotides, the CDR3 is TGTGCCAGCAGTAGTAGCGGGGAGACCCAGTACTTC. Translation: CASSSSGETQYF. This chain uses TRBV2 with TRBJ2-5; 7 bases agree with TRBD2. The CDR3 runs 12 residues. Germline V CDR1 and CDR2: SNHLY, FYNNEI. After removal of 5 bases from V and 5 bases from J, the junction contained 2 bases not matched to a gene.

V gene TRBV7-3 combines with J gene TRBJ1-5; the D gene is possibly TRBD1 (5 bases). The CDR3 is 14 residues long. Looked up from germline, CDR1 is SGHTA and CDR2 is FQGTGA. V was clipped by 5 bases and J by 1 base, with 9 bases between them. CDR3 region: CASSPGGSNQPQHF. The CDR3 nucleotides are TGTGCCAGCAGCCCGGGGGGGAGCAATCAGCCCCAGCATTTT.